This T cell receptor (beta chain) comes out of a study of T cells in women clearing cervical HPV infection. Across the whole study: Blood came at first lesion visit for cases, post-clearance for controls. Case blood was drawn a median approximately 21 weeks after lesion detection.

Profiling relied on immunoSEQ multiplex PCR, and the TCRdb table lists in-frame clones only, not all of them. The sample table includes some 21,000 clones. Comment on this clone: Its antigen is unidentified. With the read ending 3 residues before the CDR3 end, the germline J gene is used to fill in that end.

Germline V gene sequence: CDR1 LNHDA, CDR2 SQIVND (reference sequence). V gave up 9 bases and J gave up 2 bases, with 8 bases separating them. The CDR3 has 13 amino acids. All participants had a single incident cervical HPV16 infection, and prevalent HPV16 infections were excluded. Study observations and caveats: Timing of associations relative to infection is unclear; T-cell subsets were not isolated.

V and J are TRBV19 and TRBJ2-6, with D tentatively TRBD1 (6 bases). Sequenced input: blood buffy coat. The clonotype originates from a woman between 18 and 75 years old with a cervical HPV16 infection that either progressed to CIN3+ or cleared (not recorded which). CDR3 amino acids: CASQGTGANVLTF. The part of the CDR3 DNA that was read is TGTGCCAGCCAGGGGACTGGGGCCAACGTC.